The source of this T cell receptor (beta chain) is a study of blood T cell repertoires in COVID-19 (dated by TCRdb to the early 2020s). Concerning the study at large: Samples covering the acute and convalescent phases of COVID-19 were provided by collaborators in the United States, Italy and Spain. Where HLA class I and class II types were available, the types were taken from metadata supplied by the sample provider, not from assay-based typing. Samples came from the ongoing ImmuneRACE study (first 160 participants) plus 1,254 subjects from 6 global collaborators. Sample metadata almost always included a de-identified subject ID, COVID-19 status, age in years and sex. The repertoires were released in a freely available public database intended as a resource for research on the immune response to SARS-CoV-2. The dataset comprised deeply sampled blood TCRbeta repertoires from subjects exposed to, actively infected with, or recovered from COVID-19. The prospective study material was composed of cDNA or gDNA derived from T cells, B-cell-depleted T cells, or PBMCs.

For this clone: Its antigen is not yet known. No much larger clone exists at a distance of one base, and base qualities are not known.

CDR1 SGDLS and CDR2 YYNGEE were looked up in the germline V gene. From the cysteine through the phenylalanine, the CDR3 covers 14 amino acids. Only the CDR3 part of the read is kept: 42 bases, read in frame from the first base. Trimming at the junction amounts to 4 bases on V and 2 bases on J, and the germline ends lie 12 bases apart. Study-wide findings and limitations: The amount of clinical and demographic metadata varied by source and participant and was provided uncurated.

TCRbeta CDR3 regions were amplified from genomic DNA using the immunoSEQ Assay, a bias-controlled multiplex PCR. Per the authors' processing: The number of nucleated cells in each sample was estimated by amplification of reference gene primers within the assay. To quantify the absolute abundance of each unique TCRbeta CDR3 rearrangement, sequence reads were collapsed and filtered. For each sample, productive Simpson clonality was calculated as the square root of Simpson's diversity index across productive rearrangements. Entries here come from immuneACCESS through TCRdb and include only in-frame sequences with V and J called. Some clones fail to appear in such tables; in the studies checked, an unresolved V gene covers under half of the shortfall, and the cause of the remainder is unknown. V, J and clone size derive from that table, while D and trimming were established from the DNA sequence. The sample contains about 360,000 clones, approximately 86% of them found a single time. 7.1% of the sample is in the top ten clones.

One collaborating source in Seattle enrolled patients while the patients were actively infected and followed the patients over time throughout the course of disease. Each collaborating institution followed its own protocols to collect whole blood in K2EDTA tubes. For TCRbeta analysis, collaborator samples were shipped as frozen whole blood, as isolated PBMCs, or as DNA extracted from either sample type. This receptor was identified in a woman aged 55-75 years with COVID-19, enrolled during active disease. This chain joins TRBV9 to TRBJ1-2; there is no confident call for the D gene. Sequenced sample: peripheral blood. The CDR3 region has the sequence CASSSRLFNYGYTF. The bases are TGTGCCAGCAGCTCCCGTCTGTTCAACTATGGCTACACCTTC.